This record covers a single T cell receptor (beta chain). What it binds is unknown. Diagnoses were made from clinical symptoms, serum measures (thyroxine and TRAb), thyroid ultrasound and orbital computed tomography. The entry originates in a study of T cells in Graves' hyperthyroidism and ophthalmopathy. In the study overall: Any treatment followed the collection of peripheral blood at initial diagnosis.

General study points: Most thyroid-expanded clonotypes above 0.001 were also found in blood. Through a model of 13 V-J features, ophthalmopathy was separated from stable hyperthyroidism.

This CDR3 region has 15 residues. V was cut by 5 bases and J by 0 bases, with 14 bases left in between. Germline CDR1 is SGHTA and CDR2 is FQGNSA. Template material for amplifying TCR beta CDR3 regions consisted of RNA transcripts. HTBI primers were employed in a first-round RT-PCR of the TCR CDR3. A single record per CDR3 protein comes from TCRdb applying MiXCR to the multiplex PCR reads. The table shows some 800,000 distinct CDR3 sequences, with over 35% occurring only once. V gene TRBV7-2 combines with J gene TRBJ2-7; either TRBD1 or TRBD2 may fit D (5 bases each). The source is a man aged 18 to 29 with Graves' hyperthyroidism. The source material was blood. The CDR3 nucleotides are TGTGCCAGCAGCCCGCCCGGGACGGTCTCCTACGAGCAGTACTTC. It encodes CASSPPGTVSYEQYF.